This T cell receptor (beta chain) comes out of a study of blood T cell repertoires in COVID-19 (dated by TCRdb to the early 2020s). General notes on the study: Samples from collaborators originated in the United States, Italy and Spain and spanned both the acute and convalescent phases of COVID-19. The material from the prospective study consisted of cDNA or gDNA derived from T cells, B-cell-depleted T cells, or PBMCs. Subjects who had been exposed to COVID-19, were actively infected with it, or had recovered from it provided the deeply sampled blood TCRbeta repertoires that made up the dataset. The repertoires were released in a freely available public database meant as a resource for research on the immune response to SARS-CoV-2. The samples were drawn from two sources: the first 160 participants of the ongoing ImmuneRACE study, and fewer than 1,500 subjects contributed by 6 global collaborators. Sample metadata almost always included a de-identified subject ID, COVID-19 status, age in years and sex. Where HLA class I and class II types were available, the types were taken from metadata supplied by the sample provider, not from assay-based typing.

One collaborating source in Seattle enrolled patients while the patients were actively infected and followed the patients over time throughout the course of disease. Whole blood was collected in K2EDTA tubes by collaborating institutions according to the institutions' own protocols. For TCRbeta analysis, collaborator samples were shipped as frozen whole blood, as isolated PBMCs, or as DNA extracted from either sample type. CDR1 SGHTA and CDR2 FQGNSA were looked up in the germline V gene. Including the terminal cysteine and phenylalanine, the CDR3 comprises 15 residues. Kept here is only the CDR3 DNA, which spans 45 bases and is read in frame from base 1. Relative to germline, V is 5 bases shorter and J is 6 bases shorter, with 16 bases between their ends. TCRbeta CDR3 regions were amplified from genomic DNA by means of the immunoSEQ Assay, a bias-controlled multiplex PCR. On the authors' methods: Within the assay, amplification of reference gene primers was used to estimate how many nucleated cells each sample contained. To quantify the absolute abundance of each unique TCRbeta CDR3 rearrangement, sequence reads were collapsed and filtered. For each sample, productive Simpson clonality was calculated as the square root of Simpson's diversity index over productive rearrangements. The table comes from immuneACCESS by way of TCRdb, which keeps in-frame sequences with V and J called. Part of the clones is missing from these tables; in studies checked, under half for an unresolved V gene and the rest for unknown reasons. The DNA was the basis for D and trimming; V, J and clone size are from that table. The sample profile shows some 360,000 clones; about 87% of them were found once. The top ten clonotypes cover about 2.3% of the sample.

Results and caveats for the whole study, not just this receptor: How much clinical and demographic metadata was included differed by source and by participant, and the metadata was provided uncurated.

Of note for this clone: Its cognate antigen has yet to be identified. No much larger clone is present one base from it, and per-base qualities are unavailable.

The clonotype was recovered from a woman aged 55-69 years with COVID-19, enrolled during active disease. The sample consisted of peripheral blood. Rearrangement joined TRBV7-2 to TRBJ1-4; TRBD1 could be the D gene, as 6 bases match. The nucleotide sequence is TGTGCCAGCAGCCCTAACAGGGTCTCATATGAAAAACTGTTTTTT. This sequence encodes CASSPNRVSYEKLFF.